The rows below give T cell receptor beta chains drawn from one sample of a study of blood T cell repertoires in COVID-19. Produced via immunoSEQ multiplex PCR; TCRdb's table is partial and in-frame only. The sample shows 210,000 or so clones, 70% to 90% of them seen only once. The sample was peripheral blood. All receptors come from a woman aged 40 to 49 who had recovered from COVID-19. Each CDR3 is given with its conserved first and last residue. Fields, in order: CDR3 DNA, CDR3 protein, clone size, J gene, V gene, D gene. D genes are given only for firm matches. Not every row has a clone size; where given, it reads once, few, many or a size class.

CDR3 DNA: TGTGCCAGTAGCTCCAGCAGACAGGGCCGTTCGACTGGGGCCAACGTCCTGACTTTC
CDR3 protein: CASSSSRQGRSTGANVLTF
clone size: -
J gene: TRBJ2-6
V gene: TRBV19
D gene: TRBD1

CDR3 DNA: TGTGCCAGCAGTTACTTTACAACGTTGTACACTGAAGCTTTCTTT
CDR3 protein: CASSYFTTLYTEAFF
clone size: -
J gene: TRBJ1-1
V gene: TRBV6-2/TRBV6-3
D gene: -

CDR3 DNA: TGTGCCAGCAGCGCCCGGACAGGCCAAGAGACCCAGTACTTC
CDR3 protein: CASSARTGQETQYF
clone size: -
J gene: TRBJ2-5
V gene: TRBV9
D gene: TRBD1

CDR3 DNA: TGTGCCAGTAGTATTCCCCTGGGACTAGCGGGAGGTGCGGCGCAGTATTTT
CDR3 protein: CASSIPLGLAGGAAQYF
clone size: once
J gene: TRBJ2-3
V gene: TRBV19
D gene: TRBD2

CDR3 DNA: TGTGCCACCAGTGATACCTTGGGCGCGAACACCGGGGAGCTGTTTTTT
CDR3 protein: CATSDTLGANTGELFF
clone size: -
J gene: TRBJ2-2
V gene: TRBV24-1
D gene: -

CDR3 DNA: TGTGCCAGCAGCTGGGGCCGCACAGATACGCAGTATTTT
CDR3 protein: CASSWGRTDTQYF
clone size: -
J gene: TRBJ2-3
V gene: TRBV7-9
D gene: -

CDR3 DNA: TGTGCCAGCAGCCTACAGGGATACGAGCAGTACTTC
CDR3 protein: CASSLQGYEQYF
clone size: -
J gene: TRBJ2-7
V gene: TRBV5-5
D gene: -

CDR3 DNA: TGTGCCAGCAGCCAATTCATGAACACCGGGGAGCTGTTTTTT
CDR3 protein: CASSQFMNTGELFF
clone size: -
J gene: TRBJ2-2
V gene: TRBV3-1/TRBV3-2
D gene: -

CDR3 DNA: TGTGCCAGCAGCCAAGATCAAGTGGGCGGGCTCAGCTCCTACGAGCAGTACTTC
CDR3 protein: CASSQDQVGGLSSYEQYF
clone size: -
J gene: TRBJ2-7
V gene: TRBV4-2
D gene: -

CDR3 DNA: TGTGCCAGCTCACCGCTAGCGGGAGGCCCTACCTACGAGCAGTACTTC
CDR3 protein: CASSPLAGGPTYEQYF
clone size: -
J gene: TRBJ2-7
V gene: TRBV18
D gene: TRBD2

CDR3 DNA: TGTGCCAGCAGCTTTTGGGAACAGGGGACTCACTATGGCTACACCTTC
CDR3 protein: CASSFWEQGTHYGYTF
clone size: -
J gene: TRBJ1-2
V gene: TRBV7-2
D gene: TRBD1

CDR3 DNA: TGCGCCAGCAGCATCACAGGGGCGTCCGGCAATGAGCAGTTCTTC
CDR3 protein: CASSITGASGNEQFF
clone size: -
J gene: TRBJ2-1
V gene: TRBV5-1
D gene: TRBD1

CDR3 DNA: TGTGCCAGCAGTGTAGCAGAAGCGGGGAATTCACCCCTCCACTTT
CDR3 protein: CASSVAEAGNSPLHF
clone size: -
J gene: TRBJ1-6
V gene: TRBV2
D gene: -

CDR3 DNA: TGTGCCAGCAGTGATCCCCGGGGGGCCGTTGAAAAACTGTTTTTT
CDR3 protein: CASSDPRGAVEKLFF
clone size: -
J gene: TRBJ1-4
V gene: TRBV2
D gene: -

CDR3 DNA: TGTGCCAGCAGCCCACCCCTAGCGGATACGCAGTATTTT
CDR3 protein: CASSPPLADTQYF
clone size: -
J gene: TRBJ2-3
V gene: TRBV9
D gene: -

CDR3 DNA: TGTGCCAGCAGCGCCCCACTCACAGGGCCGGGCGATGAAAAACTGTTTTTT
CDR3 protein: CASSAPLTGPGDEKLFF
clone size: once
J gene: TRBJ1-4
V gene: TRBV2
D gene: -

CDR3 DNA: TGTGCCAGCAGTTTAGCACAGTCATCTGGAAACACCATATATTTT
CDR3 protein: CASSLAQSSGNTIYF
clone size: -
J gene: TRBJ1-3
V gene: TRBV28
D gene: -

CDR3 DNA: TGCGCCAGCACCCCGAGCGGGCACCCCTACAATGAGCAGTTCTTC
CDR3 protein: CASTPSGHPYNEQFF
clone size: -
J gene: TRBJ2-1
V gene: TRBV5-1
D gene: -

CDR3 DNA: TGTGCCAGCAGTTTTTCTGGGGGAGGGCCCGATACGCAGTATTTT
CDR3 protein: CASSFSGGGPDTQYF
clone size: -
J gene: TRBJ2-3
V gene: TRBV28
D gene: TRBD2

CDR3 DNA: TGTGCCAGCAGCTCCACCGGACAGGGTATCGATGAGCAGTTCTTC
CDR3 protein: CASSSTGQGIDEQFF
clone size: -
J gene: TRBJ2-1
V gene: TRBV7-6
D gene: TRBD1

CDR3 DNA: TGTGCCAGCAGCCAAGATCCAACCCAACAGGGGAGGATTGAAGCTTTCTTT
CDR3 protein: CASSQDPTQQGRIEAFF
clone size: once
J gene: TRBJ1-1
V gene: TRBV3-1/TRBV3-2
D gene: TRBD1

CDR3 DNA: TGTGCCAGCAGCTTGGACAGCAACACGGATACGCAGTATTTT
CDR3 protein: CASSLDSNTDTQYF
clone size: -
J gene: TRBJ2-3
V gene: TRBV7-3
D gene: -

CDR3 DNA: TGCGCCAGCAGCCACCGGACAGTAGGGGCCTACGAGCAGTACTTC
CDR3 protein: CASSHRTVGAYEQYF
clone size: -
J gene: TRBJ2-7
V gene: TRBV4-3
D gene: -

CDR3 DNA: TGTGCCAGCAGTAGGCTAGCGGGTCACAATGAGCAGTTCTTC
CDR3 protein: CASSRLAGHNEQFF
clone size: many
J gene: TRBJ2-1
V gene: TRBV27
D gene: TRBD2

CDR3 DNA: TGTGCCAGCAGTCCCGACGCCAGGGGAATATCCTACGAGCAGTACTTC
CDR3 protein: CASSPDARGISYEQYF
clone size: -
J gene: TRBJ2-7
V gene: TRBV27
D gene: -

CDR3 DNA: TGTGCCAGCAGTCCGATAGCGGGAGGGCAAGAGACCCAGTACTTC
CDR3 protein: CASSPIAGGQETQYF
clone size: few
J gene: TRBJ2-5
V gene: TRBV6-4
D gene: TRBD2

CDR3 DNA: TGTGCCAGCAGCTTAAACAGAGCAGGCAGGGGGACTGAAGCTTTCTTT
CDR3 protein: CASSLNRAGRGTEAFF
clone size: -
J gene: TRBJ1-1
V gene: TRBV7-2
D gene: TRBD1

CDR3 DNA: TGTGCAAGTCGCTCCGGACAGGGGACCCCCTACAATGAGCAGTTCTTC
CDR3 protein: CASRSGQGTPYNEQFF
clone size: -
J gene: TRBJ2-1
V gene: TRBV12-2
D gene: -

CDR3 DNA: TGTGCCAGCAGTGAAAGGTTGGGCGGGGGCAAGGAGACCCAGTACTTC
CDR3 protein: CASSERLGGGKETQYF
clone size: -
J gene: TRBJ2-5
V gene: TRBV6-1
D gene: -

CDR3 DNA: TGTGCCAGCAGTGCACTAGTGGGCACAGATACGCAGTATTTT
CDR3 protein: CASSALVGTDTQYF
clone size: -
J gene: TRBJ2-3
V gene: TRBV2
D gene: -

CDR3 DNA: TGTGCCACCAGCGGGTCGGGACTAGCGGAATACAATGAGCAGTTCTTC
CDR3 protein: CATSGSGLAEYNEQFF
clone size: -
J gene: TRBJ2-1
V gene: TRBV15
D gene: TRBD2